This entry features one T cell receptor beta chain sequence. Per the authors' pipeline: Amplification of reference gene primers provided the estimated nucleated cell counts. Produced via immunoSEQ multiplex PCR; TCRdb's table is partial and in-frame only. V and J calls and clone size are those listed in that table; D and trimming were worked out from the DNA. The sample contains about 89,000 clones, about 83% of which appear only once. Germline assignment: CDR1 KGHSH and CDR2 LQKENI. V lost 5 bases and J lost 3, with 23 bases in between. This CDR3 contains 17 residues. Enrolled during active infection, Seattle patients were then followed longitudinally. This sample was included in a study of blood T cell repertoires in COVID-19. Study summary: Samples of COVID-19 (acute and convalescent) were obtained from the United States, Italy and Spain. Sources were T cells, B-cell-depleted T cells, or PBMCs; the material itself was cDNA or gDNA.

The TCR sequence derives from a man between 65 and 85 years old with COVID-19, enrolled during active disease. The sequenced sample was peripheral blood. The chain couples TRBV18 to TRBJ2-7; a possible D gene is TRBD1 (5 bases). The CDR3 DNA follows: TGTGCCAGCTCAACCGTTCAAGGAGCAGGGAACGGCTACGAGCAGTACTTC. Its protein is CASSTVQGAGNGYEQYF.